The 2 T cell receptor beta chains listed next were all sequenced from one sample in a study of glioma-infiltrating T cells. TCR alpha and beta CDR3 regions were amplified from RNA using iRepertoire nested multiplex PCR. TCRdb re-analysed the multiplex PCR reads in MiXCR, keeping a single row per CDR3 protein. Here the sample spans roughly 190,000 distinct CDR3 sequences, 32% being singletons. The source material was glioma tissue, nonneoplastic brain tissue, or PBMCs (not recorded which). The receptors stem from a human donor with low-grade glioma or glioblastoma, undergoing nonglioma brain surgery, or in good health (not recorded which).

This clonotype appeared a few times. This sequence joins TRBV29-1 and TRBJ2-2; D may be TRBD2 (5 bases). V was trimmed by 5 bases and J by 1 base, leaving 11 bases between them. Germline CDR1 SQVTM, CDR2 ANQGSEA. This CDR3 is built from 14 residues. CDR3 sequence: CSVSIGGNTGELFF. The CDR3 region has the DNA TGCAGCGTTTCCATAGGAGGGAACACCGGGGAGCTGTTTTTT.

V usage is TRBV7-8 and J usage is TRBJ2-7; 8 bases fit TRBD2. Germline-derived CDR1 and CDR2 are SGHVS and FQNEAQ. V was pared by 1 base and J by 5 bases, with 1 base of the junction left unmatched. The CDR3 consists of 13 residues. The CDR3 region has the DNA TGTGCCAGCAGCTTAGAACTAGCGGACGAGCAGTACTTC. Its protein product is CASSLELADEQYF.